This T cell receptor beta chain was documented in a study of cytomegalovirus exposure and HLA in healthy donors. Notes on the study in general: Analyses of presence and absence presupposed an approximately uniform sequencing depth across donors.

V was clipped by 1 base and J by 2 bases; unmatched bases: 3. The CDR3 extends over 14 amino acids. Germline loops: CDR1 GTSNPN, CDR2 SVGIG (reference sequence). The primer mix had 60 Vbeta and 13 Jbeta primers. TCRdb keeps only in-frame clones here, not all; method: immunoSEQ multiplex PCR. The sample includes about 210,000 clones. Notes on this clone: Antigen: not known.

This receptor was identified in a woman aged 25 to 39 in good health and CMV-seropositive. The specimen sequenced was PBMCs. The chain couples TRBV30 to TRBJ2-3, with 7 bases that match TRBD2. This CDR3 is CAWSGDYPTDTQYF. The CDR3 DNA follows: TGTGCCTGGAGTGGGGACTACCCCACAGATACGCAGTATTTT.